The sequence of this T cell receptor (beta chain) was determined in a study of beta chain features in type 1 diabetes. Study observations and caveats: The VDJ junctions of type 1 diabetes patients carried fewer insertions and more deletions. Type 1 diabetes patients had moderately but significantly shorter TCRB CDR3s in all four CD4+ subsets.

By way of CD45RO/CCR7/CD25/CD127/CD95/CD27, the CD4+ regulatory, stem cell-like memory, central memory and naive cells were sorted. Purity exceeded 98% in all sorted populations. This clone has only a few counts. The antigen is undetermined. Investigators reverse transcribed all isolated RNA, so they sequenced expressed TCRB transcripts. The protocol was immunoSEQ multiplex PCR, while the TCRdb copy is restricted to in-frame clones and leaves out a portion. The table has a few hundred thousand clones, over 10% seen once. The clonotype was recovered from a woman between 18 and 29 years old with type 1 diabetes. The specimen was naive CD4+ T cells from blood.

CDR3 amino acids: CASSLANTQYF. CDR3 nucleotides: TGTGCCAGCAGCTTGGCCAATACGCAGTATTTT. V usage is TRBV5-4 and J usage is TRBJ2-3; D not certain. The germline CDR1 and CDR2 sequences are SGHNT and YYREEE (reference sequence). The V and J ends lost 0 bases and 7 bases respectively, with 3 bases between them. This CDR3 spans 11 amino acids.